These 18 T cell receptor beta chains came from one sample sequenced in a study of shared clonotypes between healthy human individuals. Measured with immunoSEQ multiplex PCR; TCRdb has only the in-frame clones, and not every one. The sample includes about 1 million clones, under 80% of them seen just once. Material: memory CD4+ T cells sorted from blood. The subset here: CD45RA-negative fraction. Source of these receptors: a man between 18 and 35 years old in good health.

CDR3 nucleotides: TGTGCCAGCAGTGTAAAGACACTCGGCTACACCTTC. Its translation is CASSVKTLGYTF. The rearrangement uses TRBV2 and TRBJ1-2, with D unclear. The CDR3 sequence is 12 residues long. Trimming stripped 4 bases from V and 8 bases from J, with 11 bases between. From germline, CDR1 is SNHLY and CDR2 FYNNEI.

This chain uses TRBV14 with TRBJ2-2; D possibly corresponds to TRBD2 (6 bases). Germline V gives CDR1 SGHDN, CDR2 FVKESK. With 4 bases removed from V and 6 bases from J, the gap between germline ends came to 12 bases. This CDR3 region has 14 residues. CDR3 sequence reads: CASSRRETAGELFF. The CDR3 coding sequence is TGTGCCAGCAGCCGCCGGGAGACTGCCGGGGAGCTGTTTTTT.

The chain has TRBV6-6 and TRBJ2-7, with a tentative D call TRBD2 (6 bases). Germline assignment: CDR1 MNHNY and CDR2 SVGAGI (reference sequence). The CDR3 is 15 amino acids. The V and J ends lost 2 bases and 3 bases respectively, with 14 bases between them. CDR3 amino acids: CASSYEGGLNYEQYF. The CDR3 nucleotides read TGTGCCAGCAGTTACGAAGGAGGGCTAAACTACGAGCAGTACTTC.

V and J are TRBV11-2 and TRBJ1-2; tentative D call: TRBD1 (5 bases). The CDR3 runs to 13 residues. CDR1 is SGHAT and CDR2 is FQNNGV in the germline V gene. The V end was cut by 4 bases, the J end by 13 bases, with 19 bases between. CDR3 in DNA: TGTGCCAGCAGCTCCGGGGGTACTCTCACTCGCACCTTC. Translation: CASSSGGTLTRTF.

The chain has TRBV10-3 and TRBJ2-3; tentatively, D is TRBD1 or TRBD2 (6 bases each). Trimming cost V 3 bases and J 1 base, with 14 bases left between them. The CDR3 contains 16 residues. In germline, CDR1 is ENHRY, CDR2 SYGVKD. CDR3 in DNA: TGTGCCATCAGTGATAGAGGGGGACTTCGCACAGATACGCAGTATTTT. Protein sequence: CAISDRGGLRTDTQYF.

V usage is TRBV28 and J usage is TRBJ2-1; perhaps D is TRBD1 or TRBD2 (5 bases each). CDR1 MDHEN and CDR2 SYDVKM come from the germline V gene. The length of the CDR3 is 16 residues. Trimming left V 6 bases short and J 4 bases short, with 19 bases between. As DNA, the CDR3 is TGTGCCAGCAGGACGGGACGCACATGGGGTTACAATGAGCAGTTCTTC. Protein product: CASRTGRTWGYNEQFF.

This sequence joins TRBV15 and TRBJ2-5; TRBD1 agrees at 9 bases. The J segment lost 5 bases and the V segment lost 3 bases, leaving 10 bases of the junction unmatched. CDR1 LNHNV and CDR2 YYDKDF come from the germline V gene (reference sequence). This CDR3 comprises 16 residues. CDR3 loop: CATSRGGQGSLETQYF. The CDR3 DNA reads TGTGCCACCAGCAGGGGGGGACAGGGAAGTTTGGAGACCCAGTACTTC.

This clone was recorded once. The gene calls are TRBV7-9 and TRBJ2-3; D might be TRBD2 (6 bases). In germline, CDR1 is SEHNR, CDR2 FQNEAQ (reference sequence). With 8 bases removed from V and 2 bases from J, the gap between germline ends came to 20 bases. CDR3 length: 16 amino acids. The CDR3 spells CASGGGPERVTDTQYF. The CDR3 region has the DNA TGTGCCAGCGGTGGGGGTCCCGAGCGGGTCACAGATACGCAGTATTTT.

The J gene is TRBJ1-1, the V gene TRBV9; TRBD1 matches 9 bases. From germline, CDR1 is SGDLS and CDR2 YYNGEE. CDR3 length: 15 residues. Trimming at V came to 0 bases and at J to 4 bases, leaving 4 bases not matched to a gene. DNA for the CDR3: TGTGCCAGCAGCGTAGGGGACAGGGCCCGCACTGAAGCTTTCTTT. Translating it yields CASSVGDRARTEAFF.

The chain carries TRBV2 and TRBJ2-7, with D perhaps matching TRBD1 (6 bases). V dropped 2 bases and J dropped 4 bases, with 18 bases sitting between them. Germline CDR1 is SNHLY and CDR2 is FYNNEI. This CDR3 is built from 16 residues. In DNA form, the CDR3 reads TGTGCCAGCAGTGAATTTCAGGGGCCGAGGGGGTACGAGCAGTACTTC. Amino acid sequence: CASSEFQGPRGYEQYF.

The CDR3 region is CASRDSSNEKLFF. CDR3 in DNA: TGTGCCAGCAGGGACAGCTCTAATGAAAAACTGTTTTTT. The chain has TRBV28 and TRBJ1-4; weak D call: TRBD1 (6 bases). V was clipped by 6 bases and J by 3 bases, with 8 bases between them. The CDR3 sequence is 13 residues long. Germline V gene sequence: CDR1 MDHEN, CDR2 SYDVKM. The variable domain in full, completed from reference TRBV28 and TRBJ1-4, reads DVKVTQSSRYLVKRTGEKVFLECVQDMDHENMFWYRQDPGLGLRLIYFSYDVKMKEKGDIPEGYSVSREKKERFSLILESASTNQTSMYLCASRDSSNEKLFFGSGTQLSVL.

Only one count was recorded for this clone. This may stem from a read error, because a much larger clone lies one nucleotide away. The sample holds other DNA sequences that translate to the same CDR3. The chain employs TRBV4-1 and TRBJ2-7; TRBD1 matches at 10 bases. Trimming at V came to 4 bases and at J to 2 bases, leaving 2 bases not matched to a gene. The CDR3 is 14 residues long. Germline lookup yields CDR1 MGHRA and CDR2 YSYEKL. The CDR3 sequence is CASSPGQGTYEQYF. CDR3 nucleotides: TGCGCCAGCAGCCCGGGACAGGGGACCTACGAGCAGTACTTC.

The V and J genes are TRBV7-2 and TRBJ2-3; 12 bases align to TRBD2. CDR3 size: 17 residues. Per germline, CDR1 SGHTA and CDR2 FQGNSA. V shed 2 bases, J shed 5 bases, and the junction held 8 bases outside the gene matches. The CDR3 DNA reads TGTGCCAGCAGCTTACAGGCTAGCGGGAGGGTAGGAGATACGCAGTATTTT. Translation gives CASSLQASGRVGDTQYF.

This clone has more than one count but fewer than ten. The chain combines TRBV29-1 with TRBJ1-1; D is unclear. The CDR3 loop spans 13 amino acids. The ends were cut back, 0 bases at V and 0 bases at J, with 5 bases in the middle. CDR1 and CDR2 (germline): SQVTM, ANQGSEA. CDR3 loop: CSVEDVLNTEAFF. CDR3 nucleotides: TGCAGCGTTGAAGACGTCCTGAACACTGAAGCTTTCTTT.

This clone was detected only once. A single base separates this from a much larger clone, so it may be a read error. The chain links TRBV7-2 to TRBJ1-5; unclear D gene. The germline V and J ends were trimmed by 2 bases and 0 bases, with 5 bases remaining between them. The CDR3 length is 14 residues. Looked up from germline, CDR1 is SGHTA and CDR2 is FQGNSA. CDR3 protein: CASSLMGSNQPQHF. CDR3 DNA sequence: TGTGCCAGCAGCTTAATGGGTAGCAATCAGCCCCAGCATTTT.

V and J are TRBV12-5 and TRBJ1-5, with D tentatively TRBD1 (6 bases). Trimming cost V 4 bases and J 9 bases, with 22 bases left between them. This CDR3 is 16 amino acids long. Germline-derived CDR1 and CDR2 are LGHNT and FRNRAP. The CDR3 DNA is TGTGCTAGTGGTTCAGGCAGGGGCTTAGGAGTCCGGCCCCAGCATTTT. This gives the protein CASGSGRGLGVRPQHF.

The chain uses TRBV5-4 and TRBJ2-7; 8 bases align to TRBD1. Germline assignment: CDR1 SGHNT and CDR2 YYREEE (reference sequence). The V gene end was trimmed by 5 bases and the J gene end by 5 bases; junction bases not matched to a gene: 6. This CDR3 is 13 amino acids long. CDR3 sequence reads: CASSRQGMDEQYF. CDR3 DNA: TGTGCCAGCAGTCGACAGGGGATGGACGAGCAGTACTTC. The variable domain in full, with the rest retrieved from reference TRBV5-4 and TRBJ2-7, is ETGVTQSPTHLIKTRGQQVTLRCSSQSGHNTVSWYQQALGQGPQFIFQYYREEENGRGNFPPRFSGLQFPNYSSELNVNALELDDSALYLCASSRQGMDEQYFGPGTRLTVT.

The rearrangement links TRBV30 to TRBJ1-5; TRBD1 matches 8 bases. V lost 6 bases, J lost 4 bases, and 11 bases stayed unmatched. The germline CDR1 and CDR2 sequences are GTSNPN and SVGIG (reference sequence). The CDR3 has 15 residues. The CDR3 here is CACHAQGTGNQPQHF. As DNA, the CDR3 is TGTGCCTGCCATGCCCAAGGGACAGGTAATCAGCCCCAGCATTTT.